Below, 20 T cell receptor beta chains from the same sample are listed, as sequenced in a study of human T cells and chemical hapten exposure. As to time point: pre-sensitization, week 0. Treatment denoted: therapeutic diphenylcyclopropenone sensitization with weekly scalp DPC. TCRdb used MiXCR to reprocess the RACE reads, holding one entry per CDR3 protein. The sample consists of fewer than 300,000 distinct CDR3 sequences, 8.6% of them appearing once. Specimen: whole blood, collected in connection with sensitization to the hapten diphenylcyclopropenone (DPC). These receptors all stem from a middle-aged woman with alopecia areata. Some clones in this sample may be carry-over from other donors' samples.

This clonotype was counted a few times. The chain recombines TRBV3-1 with TRBJ2-7; the match to TRBD1 covers 9 bases. Germline V gene lookup returns CDR1 LGHDT and CDR2 YNNKEL (reference sequence). V lost 5 bases to trimming and J lost 6 bases; unmatched junction nucleotides: 14. The CDR3 has 16 residues. The CDR3 spells CASSSMAGTGRSEQYF. The CDR3 DNA follows: TGTGCCAGCAGCAGTATGGCCGGGACAGGGCGGAGCGAGCAGTACTTC.

This clonotype has a handful of counts. The chain couples TRBV7-2 to TRBJ2-5; 8 bases match TRBD2. The V and J ends lost 4 bases and 0 bases, in that order; junction bases with no gene match: 4. The CDR3 has 15 amino acids. Germline CDR1 is SGHTA and CDR2 is FQGNSA. The CDR3 here is CASSYLAGYQETQYF. CDR3 nucleotides: TGTGCCAGCAGCTACCTAGCGGGCTACCAAGAGACCCAGTACTTC.

The V call is TRBV18, the J call TRBJ1-4; TRBD1 matches 7 bases. V trimming: 6 bases; J trimming: 5 bases; junction bases outside the gene matches: 6. Germline values: CDR1 KGHSH, CDR2 LQKENI. The CDR3 length is 14 residues. CDR3 sequence (DNA): TGTGCCAGCTCCGCGACAGGGAGGAATGAAAAACTGTTTTTT. Its translation: CASSATGRNEKLFF.

The sample holds a few counts of this clonotype. The chain recombines TRBV29-1 with TRBJ2-7; 8 nucleotides align to TRBD1. The length of the CDR3 is 13 residues. The trim removed 5 bases at V and 0 bases at J, leaving 3 bases unmatched. Germline V gene data show CDR1 as SQVTM and CDR2 as ANQGSEA. The CDR3 sequence is CSVLTGDSYEQYF. DNA of the CDR3: TGCAGCGTTTTGACAGGGGACTCCTACGAGCAGTACTTC.

The chain is built from TRBV4-2 and TRBJ1-2, with TRBD1 as a possible D gene (6 bases). V was pared by 5 bases and J by 0 bases, with 10 bases between. CDR3 length equals 14 residues. Germline V CDR1 and CDR2: LGHNA, YNFKEQ. The chain's CDR3 is CASSATGANYGYTF. In DNA form, the CDR3 reads TGTGCCAGCAGCGCGACAGGAGCTAACTATGGCTACACCTTC.

Remarks on this clonotype: The junction differs from germline at one of its ends, possibly a read error. This sequence joins TRBV12-3 or TRBV12-4 and TRBJ2-3; TRBD2 aligns across 11 bases. This CDR3 is built from 17 residues. CDR3 nucleotides: TGTGCCGGCAGTTTAGGAGCTACTAGCGGGAGCCCAGATACGCAGTATTTT. This codes for CAGSLGATSGSPDTQYF.

The genes are TRBV28 and TRBJ2-3, with D possibly matching TRBD2 (5 bases). V dropped 4 bases and J dropped 1 base, with 9 bases sitting between them. CDR1 and CDR2 from the germline V gene are MDHEN and SYDVKM. The CDR3 is 14 amino acids. CDR3 region: CASSSSRGTDTQYF. The CDR3, as DNA: TGTGCCAGCAGTTCCTCGAGGGGCACAGATACGCAGTATTTT.

This clonotype was detected only a few times. The chain joins TRBV10-3 to TRBJ1-5, with D maybe TRBD1 (5 bases). V lost 0 bases to trimming and J lost 6 bases, with 6 bases between them. Germline V gene lookup returns CDR1 ENHRY and CDR2 SYGVKD. The CDR3 sequence is 13 residues long. CDR3 protein: CAISESDIQPQHF. CDR3 nucleotide sequence: TGTGCCATCAGTGAGTCGGACATTCAGCCCCAGCATTTT.

This clonotype has ten or more counts. The V call is TRBV28, the J call TRBJ2-1; 9 positions match TRBD2. Losses at the gene ends were 6 bases for V and 4 bases for J; bases not matched to a gene: 10. The CDR3 spans 16 residues. Per the germline V gene, CDR1 is MDHEN and CDR2 is SYDVKM. The CDR3 region has the DNA TGTGCCAGCAGCTATTCCGGACTAGCGTCGTACAATGAGCAGTTCTTC. It encodes CASSYSGLASYNEQFF.

This clonotype was found a few times. The chain has TRBV28 and TRBJ2-2, with 9 bases that match TRBD2. Germline V gives CDR1 MDHEN, CDR2 SYDVKM. The CDR3 contains 15 residues. V shed 5 bases and J 8 bases; nucleotides not matched to a gene: 9. CDR3 coding DNA: TGTGCCAGCAGTGGTGCTAGCGGGATAACTGGGGAGCTGTTTTTT. Its protein is CASSGASGITGELFF.

This clonotype was detected only a few times. This sequence joins TRBV5-5 and TRBJ2-3, with 7 bases fitting TRBD1. Germline assignment: CDR1 SGHKS and CDR2 YYEKEE (reference sequence). J lost 2 bases, V lost 2 bases, and 2 bases had no gene match. CDR3 length equals 14 residues. As DNA, the CDR3 is TGTGCCAGCAGCTTCGGGACAGTCACAGATACGCAGTATTTT. Its translation is CASSFGTVTDTQYF.

This clonotype was seen a handful of times. CDR3 sequence: CASSLGQASLGNQPQHF. As DNA, the CDR3 is TGTGCCAGCAGTTTGGGACAGGCTAGTTTGGGCAATCAGCCCCAGCATTTT. V is TRBV12-3 or TRBV12-4 and J is TRBJ1-5; TRBD1 matches 8 bases. After removal of 3 bases from V and 2 bases from J, the junction contained 9 bases not matched to a gene. There are 17 residues in the CDR3.

There are many counts of this clonotype. The V call is TRBV20-1, the J call TRBJ2-7, with 10 bases matching TRBD1. Germline CDR1 and CDR2: DFQATT and SNEGSKA (reference sequence). The junction had 11 bases not matched to a gene; V was cut back by 6 bases and J by 6 bases. The CDR3 sequence is 14 residues long. Here the CDR3 DNA reads TGCAGTGCCACCGGGACAGGGGCCTTCCTCGAGCAGTACTTC. As protein: CSATGTGAFLEQYF.

The chain recombines TRBV28 with TRBJ2-4; TRBD1 is a possible D gene (6 bases). Per the germline V gene, CDR1 is MDHEN and CDR2 is SYDVKM. This CDR3 comprises 12 residues. The V and J ends lost 3 bases and 12 bases respectively, with 12 bases between them. CDR3 DNA: TGTGCCAGCAGTTTTTGGCAGGGGAATCAGTACTTC. This codes for CASSFWQGNQYF.

The chain links TRBV7-6 to TRBJ2-5; 10 bases are shared with TRBD2. Trimming at V came to 4 bases and at J to 7 bases, leaving 12 bases not matched to a gene. The CDR3 has 16 residues. The germline V gene encodes CDR1 SGHVS and CDR2 FNYEAQ. CDR3: CASSSPYSGRSGTQYF. The CDR3 nucleotides are TGTGCCAGCAGCTCCCCCTATAGCGGGAGGTCCGGGACCCAGTACTTC.

This chain connects TRBV29-1 to TRBJ2-1, with D unresolved. Trimming took 7 bases from V and 4 from J, leaving 17 bases between them. The CDR3 runs to 14 residues. Germline V gene data show CDR1 as SQVTM and CDR2 as ANQGSEA. The CDR3 DNA sequence: TGCAGCGCCCCCTCCACAGAGAATTACAATGAGCAGTTCTTC. This codes for CSAPSTENYNEQFF.

The genes are TRBV11-3 and TRBJ2-1; 9 positions agree with TRBD2. V gave up 1 base and J gave up 7 bases; unmatched junction bases: 2. CDR3 size: 14 residues. From germline, CDR1 is SGHNT and CDR2 YENEEA. The CDR3 spells CASSLASGANEQFF. CDR3 coding DNA: TGTGCCAGCAGCTTAGCTAGCGGGGCTAATGAGCAGTTCTTC. The variable domain in full, completed from reference TRBV11-3 and TRBJ2-1, reads EAGVVQSPRYKIIEKKQPVAFWCNPISGHNTLYWYLQNLGQGPELLIRYENEEAVDDSQLPKDRFSAERLKGVDSTLKIQPAELGDSAVYLCASSLASGANEQFFGPGTRLTVL.

This clonotype was observed a handful of times. The V call is TRBV10-3, the J call TRBJ2-1; 8 bases map to TRBD2. This CDR3 is 15 amino acids long. Germline V lookup: CDR1 ENHRY, CDR2 SYGVKD. V dropped 0 bases and J dropped 10; count of bases not matched to a gene: 8. Here the CDR3 DNA reads TGTGCCATCAGTGAGTCAAGCGGGAGAGTAGGAGAGCAGTTCTTC. This gives the protein CAISESSGRVGEQFF.

J is TRBJ2-2 and V is TRBV5-1; D gene unclear. Trimming took 0 bases from V and 7 from J, leaving 13 bases between them. The length of the CDR3 is 15 residues. Germline-derived CDR1 and CDR2 are SGHRS and YFSETQ. The CDR3 DNA sequence: TGCGCCAGCAGCTTGGGGGCAGGAAGACACGGGGAGCTGTTTTTT. As protein: CASSLGAGRHGELFF.

This clonotype was seen many times. This rearrangement joins TRBV7-8 to TRBJ2-3; D is undetermined. This CDR3 region has 16 residues. The ends were cut back, 2 bases at V and 0 bases at J, with 12 bases in the middle. Germline V gene sequence: CDR1 SGHVS, CDR2 FQNEAQ. CDR3: CASSLSFLASTDTQYF. Written as DNA, the CDR3 is TGTGCCAGCAGCTTAAGTTTTTTGGCGAGCACAGATACGCAGTATTTT.